One sample yielded the 15 T cell receptor beta chains listed below, sequenced in a study of radiation and T cells in renal cell carcinoma. Documented time point: blood 2 weeks post-SBRT. The sample's treatment: 15 Gy SBRT to primary tumor, nephrectomy 4 weeks later. The protocol was immunoSEQ multiplex PCR, while the TCRdb copy is restricted to in-frame clones and leaves out a portion. The sample lists 100,000 to 150,000 clones, 81% seen once, with around 6.1% in the top ten. This specimen was blood, taken from a patient whose treatment included radiotherapy and nephrectomy. These TCRs come from a middle-aged man with renal cell carcinoma.

CDR3 in amino acids: CAWRGANSPLHF. The DNA of the CDR3 is TGTGCCTGGAGGGGGGCTAATTCACCCCTCCACTTT. The gene calls are TRBV30 and TRBJ1-6; D is perhaps TRBD1 (6 bases). The CDR3 contains 12 residues. Germline CDR1 is GTSNPN and CDR2 is SVGIG (reference sequence). Trimming removed 3 bases at V and 6 bases at J, with 6 bases between. The entire variable domain, with the rest obtained from reference TRBV30 and TRBJ1-6, is as follows: SQTIHQWPATLVQPVGSPLSLECTVEGTSNPNLYWYRQAAGRGLQLLFYSVGIGQISSEVPQNLSASRPQDRQFILSSKKLLLSDSGFYLCAWRGANSPLHFGNGTRLTVT.

The chain uses TRBV27 and TRBJ2-5, with 7 bases identical to TRBD1. The trim removed 0 bases at V and 2 bases at J, leaving 3 bases unmatched. This CDR3 is 15 amino acids long. Germline V CDR1 and CDR2: MNHEY, SMNVEV (reference sequence). CDR3 region: CASSLSRQGQETQYF. The CDR3 bases are TGTGCCAGCAGTTTATCGCGACAGGGTCAAGAGACCCAGTACTTC.

As to this clone: The sample contains more than one DNA sequence encoding this CDR3. V usage is TRBV5-1 and J usage is TRBJ2-1; D possibly corresponds to TRBD2 (5 bases). Germline CDR1 reads SGHRS; CDR2 reads YFSETQ. V was clipped by 0 bases and J by 0 bases, with 10 bases between them. The CDR3 is made up of 16 amino acids. CDR3 residues: CASSLGPGSSYNEQFF. In DNA form, the CDR3 reads TGCGCCAGCAGCTTGGGGCCGGGGAGCTCCTACAATGAGCAGTTCTTC. Full variable domain (outside the CDR3, taken from reference TRBV5-1 and TRBJ2-1): KAGVTQTPRYLIKTRGQQVTLSCSPISGHRSVSWYQQTPGQGLQFLFEYFSETQRNKGNFPGRFSGRQFSNSRSEMNVSTLELGDSALYLCASSLGPGSSYNEQFFGPGTRLTVL.

V usage is TRBV6-5 and J usage is TRBJ1-2; no firm D call. Germline loops: CDR1 MNHEY, CDR2 SVGAGI. This CDR3 is 15 amino acids long. V gave up 2 bases and J gave up 0 bases, with 10 bases separating them. DNA of the CDR3: TGTGCCAGCAGTTACAATGCGGGATCTAACTATGGCTACACCTTC. Translating gives CASSYNAGSNYGYTF.

Many counts were recorded for this clone. CDR3 DNA: TGTGCCAGCAGCGTAGAAAGCGGGAGGTTCTACAATGAGCAGTTCTTC. As protein: CASSVESGRFYNEQFF. The chain uses TRBV9 and TRBJ2-1, with 9 positions matching TRBD2. Germline lookup yields CDR1 SGDLS and CDR2 YYNGEE. V lost 0 bases and J lost 3; bases outside the gene matches: 4. The CDR3 totals 16 residues.

The chain is built from TRBV19 and TRBJ1-2; D remains ambiguous. In germline, CDR1 is LNHDA, CDR2 SQIVND (reference sequence). Trimming stripped 5 bases from V and 5 bases from J, with 12 bases between. The CDR3 sequence is 13 residues long. CDR3 nucleotide sequence: TGTGCCAGTAGTCCTCAGACACTTTATGGCTACACCTTC. Amino acids: CASSPQTLYGYTF.

The CDR3 nucleotides are TGTGCCAGCAGTTTATTCCTGGGGGGCTACACCTTC. It encodes CASSLFLGGYTF. The genes are TRBV28 and TRBJ1-2; D is undetermined. Trimming left V 1 base short and J 8 bases short, with 8 bases between. The CDR3 runs to 12 residues. Germline lookup yields CDR1 MDHEN and CDR2 SYDVKM.

V is TRBV6-1 and J is TRBJ2-1, with 14 bases identical to TRBD2. V lost 9 bases to trimming and J lost 3 bases; unmatched junction nucleotides: 4. Germline CDR1 reads MNHNS; CDR2 reads SASEGT. The CDR3 totals 15 residues. CDR3 nucleotides: TGTGCCAGTCGACTAGCGGGGGGGCTCTACAATGAGCAGTTCTTC. As protein: CASRLAGGLYNEQFF.

V usage is TRBV5-4 and J usage is TRBJ2-7; TRBD2 agrees at 8 bases. This CDR3 has 14 amino acids. J was trimmed by 3 bases and V by 4 bases; bases with no gene match: 6. From germline, CDR1 is SGHNT and CDR2 YYREEE (reference sequence). The CDR3: CASSTFGRDYEQYF. In DNA form, the CDR3 reads TGTGCCAGCAGCACATTCGGGAGGGACTACGAGCAGTACTTC.

J is TRBJ2-5 and V is TRBV6-5; D not resolved. CDR3 size: 13 residues. V gave up 2 bases and J gave up 0 bases, with 4 bases separating them. Per the germline V gene, CDR1 is MNHEY and CDR2 is SVGAGI. In DNA form, the CDR3 reads TGTGCCAGCAGTTACAACTACCAAGAGACCCAGTACTTC. Protein: CASSYNYQETQYF.

The gene calls are TRBV6-1 and TRBJ1-1; the match to TRBD1 covers 7 bases. After removal of 2 bases from V and 4 bases from J, the junction contained 7 bases not matched to a gene. Germline CDR1 MNHNS, CDR2 SASEGT. The CDR3 covers 15 residues. The CDR3 DNA reads as TGTGCCAGCAGTGAATTACAGGGGCTTGGCACTGAAGCTTTCTTT. Protein product: CASSELQGLGTEAFF.

The V and J genes are TRBV19 and TRBJ2-7, with a possible D match to TRBD2 (6 bases). The CDR3 extends over 13 amino acids. Trimming removed 3 bases at V and 8 bases at J, with 14 bases between. Germline CDR1 LNHDA, CDR2 SQIVND (reference sequence). CDR3 bases: TGTGCCAGTAGTATTACCGGGAGTAATCAGCAGTACTTC. This gives the protein CASSITGSNQQYF.

The rearrangement links TRBV5-1 to TRBJ2-7; TRBD1 is a possible D gene (5 bases). This CDR3 contains 16 residues. CDR1 is SGHRS and CDR2 is YFSETQ in the germline V gene. V was cut by 0 bases and J by 0 bases, with 13 bases left in between. CDR3 in amino acids: CASSLEPARASYEQYF. Here the CDR3 DNA reads TGCGCCAGCAGCTTGGAACCGGCCAGGGCCTCCTACGAGCAGTACTTC.

This clone was seen more than once but under ten times. The chain has TRBV5-1 and TRBJ2-7, with 10 bases matching TRBD1. The germline CDR1 and CDR2 sequences are SGHRS and YFSETQ. The junction had 10 bases not matched to a gene; V was cut back by 4 bases and J by 6 bases. This CDR3 has 15 amino acids. The CDR3 loop reads CASSPRQGAGVEQYF. The CDR3 DNA reads TGCGCCAGCAGCCCAAGACAGGGGGCTGGTGTCGAGCAGTACTTC.

DNA of the CDR3: TGTGCCAGCAGCCAAGAGGGGAGGACAGCAGAAACCTACGAGCAGTACTTC. The encoded protein is CASSQEGRTAETYEQYF. The V gene is TRBV4-2, the J gene TRBJ2-7; D is possibly TRBD1 or TRBD2 (6 bases each). The germline V gene has CDR1 LGHNA and CDR2 YNFKEQ. V gave up 0 bases and J gave up 2 bases, with 17 bases separating them. CDR3 length: 17 amino acids.